The T cell receptor (beta chain) under discussion was sequenced for a study of blood T cell repertoires in COVID-19. Overall study: Sources were T cells, B-cell-depleted T cells, or PBMCs; the material itself was cDNA or gDNA.

The CDR3 totals 15 residues. The ends lost 2 bases at V and 9 bases at J; junction bases unmatched: 7. The germline gives CDR1 MGHDK, CDR2 SYGVNS. How the authors handled the data: Reference gene primers were amplified, and this amplification served to estimate nucleated cell counts. The table came from immunoSEQ multiplex PCR; TCRdb's copy has only in-frame clones and leaves some out. Clone size and V and J calls were adopted from that table, with D and trimming inferred from the DNA. The repertoire includes roughly 100,000 clones, 82% of them detected once, and more than 4.5% sits in the top ten. This chain joins TRBV25-1 and TRBJ1-6, with 7 bases aligning to TRBD1. The TCR was taken from a man in his sixties with acute or convalescent COVID-19. Sequenced sample: peripheral blood. CDR3 bases: TGTGCCAGCAGTGAAGCGGAGACAGGGCGTTCACCCCTCCACTTT. Encoded protein: CASSEAETGRSPLHF.